Below, one T cell receptor beta chain is given with its context. J lost 8 bases, V lost 5 bases, and 28 bases had no gene match. This CDR3 spans 20 amino acids. Germline V gives CDR1 LNHDA, CDR2 SQIVND (reference sequence). This record belongs to a study of cytomegalovirus exposure and HLA in healthy donors. Sequenced by immunoSEQ multiplex PCR; TCRdb stores in-frame clones only, minus some. The profile covers some 170,000 clones, with approximately 87% appearing a single time and 1.4% taken by the ten largest. The receptor was isolated from a woman in her thirties in good health and CMV-seronegative. This rearrangement joins TRBV19 to TRBJ1-2; 8 bases line up with TRBD1. Sequencing used PBMCs. The CDR3 here is CASSFLRFRQGRGRSGGYTF. CDR3 coding DNA: TGTGCCAGTAGTTTTCTTCGTTTTCGCCAAGGCAGGGGGCGTTCAGGCGGCTACACCTTC.